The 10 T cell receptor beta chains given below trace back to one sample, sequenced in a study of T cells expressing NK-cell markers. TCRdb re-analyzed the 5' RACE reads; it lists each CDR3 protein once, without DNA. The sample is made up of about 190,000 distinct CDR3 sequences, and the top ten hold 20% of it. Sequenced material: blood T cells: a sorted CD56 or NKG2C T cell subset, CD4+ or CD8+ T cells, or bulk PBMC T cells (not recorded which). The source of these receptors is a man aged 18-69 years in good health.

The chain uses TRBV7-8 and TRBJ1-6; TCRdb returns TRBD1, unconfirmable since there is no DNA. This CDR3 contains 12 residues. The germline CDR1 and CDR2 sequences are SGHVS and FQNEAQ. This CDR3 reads CASSAPPSPLHF.

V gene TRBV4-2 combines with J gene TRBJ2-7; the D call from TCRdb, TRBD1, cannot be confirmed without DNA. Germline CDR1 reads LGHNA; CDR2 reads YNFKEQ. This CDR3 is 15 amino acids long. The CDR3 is CASSQVLGTGGEQYF.

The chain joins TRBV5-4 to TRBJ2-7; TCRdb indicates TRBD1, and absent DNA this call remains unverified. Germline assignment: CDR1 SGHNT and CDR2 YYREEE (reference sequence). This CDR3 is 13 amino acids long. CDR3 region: CASSLDRTYEQYF.

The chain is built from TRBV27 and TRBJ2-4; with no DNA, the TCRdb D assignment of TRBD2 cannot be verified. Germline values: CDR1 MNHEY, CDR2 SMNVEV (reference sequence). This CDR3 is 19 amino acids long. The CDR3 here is CASTASGGDGPLAKNIQYF.

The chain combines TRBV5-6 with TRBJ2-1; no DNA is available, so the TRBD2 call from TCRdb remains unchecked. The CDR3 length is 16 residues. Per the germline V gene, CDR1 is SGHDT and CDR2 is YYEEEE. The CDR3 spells CASSWLAGSPYNEQFF.

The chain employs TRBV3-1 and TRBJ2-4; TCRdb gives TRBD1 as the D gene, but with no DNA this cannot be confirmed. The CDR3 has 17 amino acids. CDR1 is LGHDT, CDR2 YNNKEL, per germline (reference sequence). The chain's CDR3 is CASSQVVDRGGLDIQYF.

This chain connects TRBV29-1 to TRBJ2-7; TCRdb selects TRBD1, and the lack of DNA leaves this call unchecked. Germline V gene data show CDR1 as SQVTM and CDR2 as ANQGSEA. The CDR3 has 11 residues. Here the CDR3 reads CSQGAGSEQYF.

The CDR3: CSAREGQGWSYEQYF. The J gene is TRBJ2-7, the V gene TRBV20-1; the D call of TRBD1 rests on TCRdb alone, since no DNA is present to check it. The CDR3 is made up of 15 amino acids. In germline, CDR1 is DFQATT, CDR2 SNEGSKA (reference sequence).

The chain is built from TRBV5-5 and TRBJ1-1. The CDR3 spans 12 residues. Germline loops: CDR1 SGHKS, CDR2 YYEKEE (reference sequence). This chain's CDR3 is CASSSSDTEAFF.

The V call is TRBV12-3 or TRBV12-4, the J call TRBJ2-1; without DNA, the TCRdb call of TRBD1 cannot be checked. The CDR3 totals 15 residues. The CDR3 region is CASNGQGSSYNEQFF.